This TCR beta chain appears in the sequencing data of a study of cytomegalovirus exposure and HLA in healthy donors. At sampling all donors were nominally healthy, likely with unrecorded immune exposures. Findings and caveats of the study: A reported reduction in N-insertions relative to the roughly 640-donor mean was seen in an Asian-associated ancestry cluster in a later analysis. The dataset shows that most TCR sequences were rare, while some public TCRs occurred in many donors. The records held CMV serostatus as the only immune exposure information.

The length of the CDR3 is 12 residues. The V gene end was trimmed by 5 bases and the J gene end by 5 bases; junction bases not matched to a gene: 3. Germline-derived CDR1 and CDR2 are MNHEY and SVGAGI. On this clone itself: The antigen is not known.

The PCR employed 60 Vbeta primers together with 13 Jbeta primers. The data were produced by immunoSEQ multiplex PCR, yet TCRdb's version contains in-frame clones alone and is incomplete. The sample contains 65,000 to 85,000 clones, approximately 84% of which appear only once. This receptor was identified in a woman aged 45-65 years in good health and CMV-seronegative. Source material: PBMCs. The V and J genes are TRBV6-5 and TRBJ2-7; 7 bases align to TRBD1. The DNA of the CDR3 is TGTGCCAGCAGTCGACAGGGAAACGAGCAGTACTTC. Its protein is CASSRQGNEQYF.